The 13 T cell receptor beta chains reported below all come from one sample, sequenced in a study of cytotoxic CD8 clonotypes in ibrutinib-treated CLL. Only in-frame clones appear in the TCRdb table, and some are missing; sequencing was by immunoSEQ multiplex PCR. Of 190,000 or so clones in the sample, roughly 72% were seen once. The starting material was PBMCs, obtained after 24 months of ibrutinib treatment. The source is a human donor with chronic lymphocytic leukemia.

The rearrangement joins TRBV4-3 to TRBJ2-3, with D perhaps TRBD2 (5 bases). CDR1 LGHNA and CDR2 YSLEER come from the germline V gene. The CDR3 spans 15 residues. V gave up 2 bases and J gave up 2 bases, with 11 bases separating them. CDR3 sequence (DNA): TGCGCCAGCAGCCAAAACGGGGAAACCACAGATACGCAGTATTTT. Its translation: CASSQNGETTDTQYF.

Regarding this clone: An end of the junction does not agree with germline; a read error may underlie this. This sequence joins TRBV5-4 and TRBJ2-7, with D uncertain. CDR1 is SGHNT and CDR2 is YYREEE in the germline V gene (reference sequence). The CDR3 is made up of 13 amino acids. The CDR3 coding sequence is TGTGCCAGCAGATTGGATTATGGGTACGAGCAGTACTTC. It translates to CASRLDYGYEQYF.

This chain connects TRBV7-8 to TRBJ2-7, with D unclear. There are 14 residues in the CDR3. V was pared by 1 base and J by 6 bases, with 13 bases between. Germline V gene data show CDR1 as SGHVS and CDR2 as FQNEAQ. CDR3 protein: CASSLVGIVPEQYF. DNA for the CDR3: TGTGCCAGCAGCTTAGTTGGTATAGTTCCCGAGCAGTACTTC.

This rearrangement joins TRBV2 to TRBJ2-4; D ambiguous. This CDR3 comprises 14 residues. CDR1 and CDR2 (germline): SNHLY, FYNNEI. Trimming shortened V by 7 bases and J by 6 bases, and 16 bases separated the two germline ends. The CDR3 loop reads CASKSSGSGNIQYF. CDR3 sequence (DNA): TGTGCCAGCAAATCTAGTGGGTCCGGAAACATTCAGTACTTC. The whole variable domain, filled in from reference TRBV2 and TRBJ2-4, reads EPEVTQTPSHQVTQMGQEVILRCVPISNHLYFYWYRQILGQKVEFLVSFYNNEISEKSEIFDDQFSVERPDGSNFTLKIRSTKLEDSAMYFCASKSSGSGNIQYFGAGTRLSVL.

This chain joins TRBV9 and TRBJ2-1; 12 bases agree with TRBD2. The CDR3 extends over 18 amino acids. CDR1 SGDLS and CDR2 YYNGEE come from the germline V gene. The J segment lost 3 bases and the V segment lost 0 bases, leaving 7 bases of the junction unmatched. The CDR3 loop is CASSVALAGGPIYNEQFF. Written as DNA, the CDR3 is TGTGCCAGCAGCGTAGCTCTAGCGGGAGGGCCCATCTACAATGAGCAGTTCTTC.

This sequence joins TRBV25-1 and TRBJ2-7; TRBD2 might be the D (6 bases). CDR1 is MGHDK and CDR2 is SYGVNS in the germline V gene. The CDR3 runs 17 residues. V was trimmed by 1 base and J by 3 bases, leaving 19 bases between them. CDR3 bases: TGTGCCAGCAGTGAATCCCTCCCCGGGACTCGACGCTACGAGCAGTACTTC. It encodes CASSESLPGTRRYEQYF.

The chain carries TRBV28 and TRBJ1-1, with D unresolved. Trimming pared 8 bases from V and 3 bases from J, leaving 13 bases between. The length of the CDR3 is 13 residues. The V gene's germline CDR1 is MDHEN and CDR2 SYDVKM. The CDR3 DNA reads TGTGCCAGCCGGTTTAAGGGAGACACTGAAGCTTTCTTT. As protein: CASRFKGDTEAFF.

The CDR3 DNA is TGCAGCGTTTCGACAGGCCAAGAGACCCAGTACTTC. This encodes CSVSTGQETQYF. V is TRBV29-1 and J is TRBJ2-5; D perhaps matches TRBD1 (6 bases). The V gene's germline CDR1 is SQVTM and CDR2 ANQGSEA. The ends were cut back, 5 bases at V and 1 base at J, with 8 bases in the middle. This CDR3 region has 12 residues.

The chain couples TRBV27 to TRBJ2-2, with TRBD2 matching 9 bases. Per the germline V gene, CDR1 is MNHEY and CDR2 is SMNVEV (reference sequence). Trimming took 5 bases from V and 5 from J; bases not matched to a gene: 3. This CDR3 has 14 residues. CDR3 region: CASSPLAGTGELFF. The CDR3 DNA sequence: TGTGCCAGCAGTCCCCTAGCGGGAACCGGGGAGCTGTTTTTT.

In DNA form, the CDR3 reads TGTGCCAGCAGCTTAGCGGGAGGGCTTGTAGAGACCCAGTACTTC. It translates to CASSLAGGLVETQYF. The chain uses TRBV7-2 and TRBJ2-5; 7 nucleotides align to TRBD2. There are 15 residues in the CDR3. Germline V gives CDR1 SGHTA, CDR2 FQGNSA. Losses at the gene ends were 0 bases for V and 4 bases for J; bases not matched to a gene: 5.

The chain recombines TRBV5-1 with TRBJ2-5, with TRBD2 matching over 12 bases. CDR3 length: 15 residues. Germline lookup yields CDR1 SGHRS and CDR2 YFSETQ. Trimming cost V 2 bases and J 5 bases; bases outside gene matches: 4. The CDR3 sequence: CASSFAGTSGETQYF. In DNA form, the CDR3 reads TGCGCCAGCAGCTTCGCCGGGACTAGCGGGGAGACCCAGTACTTC.

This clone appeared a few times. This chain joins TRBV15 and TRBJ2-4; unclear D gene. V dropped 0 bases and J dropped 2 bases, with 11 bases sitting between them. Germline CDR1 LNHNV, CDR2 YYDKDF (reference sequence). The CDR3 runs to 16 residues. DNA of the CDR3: TGTGCCACCAGCAGAGATCGACTGGCCTCCAAAAACATTCAGTACTTC. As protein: CATSRDRLASKNIQYF.

The CDR3 sequence: CASSDDLLAAYGYTF. CDR3 DNA sequence: TGCGCCAGCAGTGACGACTTACTAGCAGCCTATGGCTACACCTTC. V is TRBV10-2 and J is TRBJ1-2; D gene uncertain. The germline V gene has CDR1 WSHSY and CDR2 SAAADI. Trimming left V 3 bases short and J 4 bases short, with 15 bases between. The CDR3 has 15 amino acids.